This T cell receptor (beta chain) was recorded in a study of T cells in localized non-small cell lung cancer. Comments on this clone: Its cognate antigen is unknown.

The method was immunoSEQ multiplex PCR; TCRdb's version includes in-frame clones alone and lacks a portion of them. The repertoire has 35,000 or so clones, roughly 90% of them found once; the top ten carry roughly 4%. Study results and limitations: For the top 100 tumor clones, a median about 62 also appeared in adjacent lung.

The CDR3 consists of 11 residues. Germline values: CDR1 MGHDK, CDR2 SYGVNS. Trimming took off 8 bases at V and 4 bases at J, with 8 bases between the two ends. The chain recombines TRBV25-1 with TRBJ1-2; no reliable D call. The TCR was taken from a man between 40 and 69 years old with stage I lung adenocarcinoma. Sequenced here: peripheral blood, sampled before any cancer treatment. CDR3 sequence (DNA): TGTGCCAGCCGCCACAGCTATGGCTACACCTTC. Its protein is CASRHSYGYTF.